Following are 22 T cell receptor beta chains from one sample sequenced in a study of blood T cell repertoires in COVID-19 (dated by TCRdb to the early 2020s). The method behind the library was the immunoSEQ multiplex PCR assay. TCRdb retrieved this table from immuneACCESS and kept in-frame rearrangements only. Not all clones are present; in checked studies, unresolved V genes account for under half, and no reason is known for the remainder. The sample data list hundreds of thousands of clones, and roughly nine tenths of these were observed just once. The top ten clonotypes cover approximately 0.66% of the sample. Sequenced: peripheral blood. The receptors come from a man aged 35 to 55 with acute or convalescent COVID-19.

The chain couples TRBV6-6 to TRBJ1-2, with 8 bases lining up with TRBD1. Per germline, CDR1 MNHNY and CDR2 SVGAGI (reference sequence). V was clipped by 6 bases and J by 4 bases; unmatched bases: 7. The CDR3 consists of 14 residues. CDR3 bases: TGTGCCAGCAGACCTAATGGACAGGGCTATGGCTACACCTTC. Amino acids: CASRPNGQGYGYTF.

This chain joins TRBV7-2 and TRBJ2-6, with D possibly TRBD2 on 6 matching bases. The CDR3 is made up of 17 amino acids. The germline gives CDR1 SGHTA, CDR2 FQGNSA. V was shortened by 2 bases and J by 0 bases, with 11 bases between the two germline ends. The CDR3 DNA follows: TGTGCCAGCAGCTTAAGGCACGGGAGCTCTGGGGCCAACGTCCTGACTTTC. Translation: CASSLRHGSSGANVLTF.

The V call is TRBV6-5, the J call TRBJ1-6, with 7 bases aligning to TRBD1. Losses at the gene ends were 0 bases for V and 8 bases for J; bases not matched to a gene: 7. The CDR3 has 16 residues. Germline CDR1 and CDR2: MNHEY and SVGAGI. CDR3 nucleotide sequence: TGTGCCAGCAGTTACTCGATCCTAACAGGGGATTCACCCCTCCACTTT. It encodes CASSYSILTGDSPLHF.

In this sample, this clone turned up once. The V gene is TRBV11-2, the J gene TRBJ2-7, with D maybe TRBD2 (6 bases). Trimming stripped 3 bases from V and 0 bases from J, with 12 bases between. There are 15 residues in the CDR3. Germline CDR1 reads SGHAT; CDR2 reads FQNNGV. The CDR3 DNA reads TGTGCCAGCAGCTTTTCGGGACTGAGCTCCTACGAGCAGTACTTC. This encodes CASSFSGLSSYEQYF.

This clone was observed a few times. This rearrangement joins TRBV5-1 to TRBJ2-1, with D possibly being TRBD2 (5 bases). The V end was cut by 3 bases, the J end by 0 bases, with 25 bases between. The CDR3 extends over 20 amino acids. In germline, CDR1 is SGHRS, CDR2 YFSETQ. The CDR3 DNA reads as TGCGCCAGCAGCTCCCCCGAGGGTCGCGTCATTTCCAGCTCCTACAATGAGCAGTTCTTC. This gives the protein CASSSPEGRVISSSYNEQFF. Full variable domain (missing parts from reference TRBV5-1 and TRBJ2-1): KAGVTQTPRYLIKTRGQQVTLSCSPISGHRSVSWYQQTPGQGLQFLFEYFSETQRNKGNFPGRFSGRQFSNSRSEMNVSTLELGDSALYLCASSSPEGRVISSSYNEQFFGPGTRLTVL.

The gene calls are TRBV9 and TRBJ1-4, with a possible D match to TRBD1 (5 bases). Looked up from germline, CDR1 is SGDLS and CDR2 is YYNGEE. The length of the CDR3 is 15 residues. The V gene lost 3 bases and the J gene lost 4 bases, with 13 bases spanning the gap. The CDR3 spells CASSAGRGRNEKLFF. The CDR3 nucleotides read TGTGCCAGCAGCGCCGGGAGGGGACGTAATGAAAAACTGTTTTTT.

The chain uses TRBV19 and TRBJ1-2; possibly TRBD1 for D (6 bases). Germline CDR1 reads LNHDA; CDR2 reads SQIVND (reference sequence). The V and J ends lost 6 bases and 7 bases respectively, with 15 bases between them. This CDR3 region has 13 residues. The chain's CDR3 is CASRMGGAAGYTF. CDR3 bases: TGTGCCAGTAGAATGGGGGGGGCCGCTGGCTACACCTTC.

This clone was seen more than once but under ten times. V is TRBV14 and J is TRBJ1-4, with 7 bases aligning to TRBD1. The CDR3 extends over 16 amino acids. The junction had 10 bases not matched to a gene; V was cut back by 2 bases and J by 7 bases. From germline, CDR1 is SGHDN and CDR2 FVKESK. CDR3 nucleotide sequence: TGTGCCAGCAGCCAAAGGACCGGGACAGATATTGAAAAACTGTTTTTT. This translates into CASSQRTGTDIEKLFF. The variable domain in full, with the rest retrieved from reference TRBV14 and TRBJ1-4, is EAGVTQFPSHSVIEKGQTVTLRCDPISGHDNLYWYRRVMGKEIKFLLHFVKESKQDESGMPNNRFLAERTGGTYSTLKVQPAELEDSGVYFCASSQRTGTDIEKLFFGSGTQLSVL.

J is TRBJ2-7 and V is TRBV4-1, with D perhaps TRBD2 (5 bases). Germline V gene data show CDR1 as MGHRA and CDR2 as YSYEKL. The CDR3 extends over 16 amino acids. With 1 base removed from V and 3 bases from J, the gap between germline ends came to 16 bases. The CDR3 DNA reads as TGCGCCAGCAGCCAAGTTCCTTCTTCGGGGATCTACGAGCAGTACTTC. Protein product: CASSQVPSSGIYEQYF.

The V and J genes are TRBV3-1 (or the pseudogene TRBV3-2) and TRBJ1-1; D unresolved. The CDR3 runs to 13 residues. V lost 5 bases to trimming and J lost 1 base, with 8 bases between them. Per the germline V gene, CDR1 is LGHDT and CDR2 is YNNKEL (reference sequence). The CDR3, as DNA: TGTGCCAGCAGCTTCGCGGGGAACACTGAAGCTTTCTTT. It translates to CASSFAGNTEAFF.

As DNA, the CDR3 is TGCGCCAGCAGCCGACAATATTCGACAGGGGGCCAAGAGACCCAGTACTTC. Translation gives CASSRQYSTGGQETQYF. The chain carries TRBV5-1 and TRBJ2-5; 9 positions agree with TRBD1. Germline V lookup: CDR1 SGHRS, CDR2 YFSETQ. The CDR3 spans 17 residues. Germline trimming cut 4 bases from V and 1 base from J; bases unmatched to any gene: 11.

The J gene is TRBJ1-1, the V gene TRBV5-1; D call uncertain. Trimming shortened V by 4 bases and J by 1 base, and 17 bases separated the two germline ends. Germline CDR1 reads SGHRS; CDR2 reads YFSETQ. The CDR3 sequence is 16 residues long. DNA of the CDR3: TGCGCCAGCAGCGAGAGCTATGGTGGGAGGAACACTGAAGCTTTCTTT. Translation: CASSESYGGRNTEAFF.

This chain links TRBV19 with TRBJ2-2; possibly TRBD1 for D (6 bases). Looked up from germline, CDR1 is LNHDA and CDR2 is SQIVND (reference sequence). Trimming took off 5 bases at V and 3 bases at J, with 13 bases between the two ends. This CDR3 comprises 15 residues. The CDR3 sequence is CASSSKDRYTGELFF. CDR3 nucleotide sequence: TGTGCCAGTAGTTCCAAGGACAGATACACCGGGGAGCTGTTTTTT.

The rearrangement uses TRBV5-4 and TRBJ2-2; 11 bases agree with TRBD2. The junction had 10 bases not matched to a gene; V was cut back by 3 bases and J by 0 bases. The CDR3 contains 19 residues. Germline values: CDR1 SGHNT, CDR2 YYREEE (reference sequence). This CDR3 is CASSWVLGSGGANTGELFF. The CDR3 DNA reads TGTGCCAGCAGCTGGGTGTTAGGTAGCGGGGGGGCGAACACCGGGGAGCTGTTTTTT.

The J gene is TRBJ2-2, the V gene TRBV5-1; tentatively, D is TRBD1 (6 bases). Germline-derived CDR1 and CDR2 are SGHRS and YFSETQ. The CDR3 runs 15 residues. V was pared by 0 bases and J by 5 bases, with 11 bases between. Here the CDR3 DNA reads TGCGCCAGCAGCTTGGGTGGGACAATGACCGGGGAGCTGTTTTTT. It encodes CASSLGGTMTGELFF.

The V and J genes are TRBV5-1 and TRBJ1-3, with 10 nucleotides matching TRBD1. The CDR3 is 16 residues long. V shed 5 bases and J 2 bases; nucleotides not matched to a gene: 7. In germline, CDR1 is SGHRS, CDR2 YFSETQ. Here the CDR3 DNA reads TGCGCCAGCAGGCCATCCGGGACAGGGGCTGGAAACACCATATATTTT. Amino acids: CASRPSGTGAGNTIYF.

The chain joins TRBV2 to TRBJ2-7; the match to TRBD1 covers 9 bases. Per the germline V gene, CDR1 is SNHLY and CDR2 is FYNNEI. The CDR3 is 14 residues long. V dropped 2 bases and J dropped 3; count of bases not matched to a gene: 2. The CDR3 loop reads CASSETGGGYEQYF. The CDR3 DNA follows: TGTGCCAGCAGTGAAACAGGGGGCGGCTACGAGCAGTACTTC.

This chain uses TRBV7-8 with TRBJ1-5; D unclear. The CDR3 consists of 16 residues. The germline V gene encodes CDR1 SGHVS and CDR2 FQNEAQ. Trimming left V 0 bases short and J 0 bases short, with 9 bases between. DNA for the CDR3: TGTGCCAGCAGCTTAGCCCCGGAGTATAGCAATCAGCCCCAGCATTTT. This encodes CASSLAPEYSNQPQHF.

The chain is built from TRBV30 and TRBJ1-2; 7 bases align to TRBD1. V shed 5 bases and J 5 bases; nucleotides not matched to a gene: 5. Germline assignment: CDR1 GTSNPN and CDR2 SVGIG (reference sequence). The CDR3 runs to 12 residues. CDR3 sequence: CAWSTGRYGYTF. CDR3 DNA: TGTGCCTGGTCGACAGGGAGGTATGGCTACACCTTC.

V usage is TRBV27 and J usage is TRBJ1-3; D remains unclear. The CDR3 has 16 residues. The germline gives CDR1 MNHEY, CDR2 SMNVEV (reference sequence). Trimming removed 5 bases from V and 4 bases from J, with 18 bases in between. The CDR3 protein is CASSLGDFYSGNTIYF. The DNA of the CDR3 is TGTGCCAGCAGTCTCGGTGACTTCTACTCGGGAAACACCATATATTTT.

The CDR3 nucleotides are TGTGCCAGCAGTTTACTTCCCCGGCGGACAGGAGATGGCTACACCTTC. Translating gives CASSLLPRRTGDGYTF. The rearrangement joins TRBV27 to TRBJ1-2; TRBD1 aligns across 7 bases. Germline values: CDR1 MNHEY, CDR2 SMNVEV (reference sequence). The length of the CDR3 is 16 residues. J lost 6 bases, V lost 2 bases, and 12 bases had no gene match.

This chain uses TRBV10-3 with TRBJ2-7, with 8 bases that match TRBD2. Germline V gene data show CDR1 as ENHRY and CDR2 as SYGVKD. Unmatched junction bases numbered 15, after V lost 10 bases and J lost 4 bases. The CDR3 covers 15 residues. The CDR3 DNA follows: TGTGCCACCGCACCTCCCAGCGGGAGATTTTACGAGCAGTACTTC. Protein sequence: CATAPPSGRFYEQYF.